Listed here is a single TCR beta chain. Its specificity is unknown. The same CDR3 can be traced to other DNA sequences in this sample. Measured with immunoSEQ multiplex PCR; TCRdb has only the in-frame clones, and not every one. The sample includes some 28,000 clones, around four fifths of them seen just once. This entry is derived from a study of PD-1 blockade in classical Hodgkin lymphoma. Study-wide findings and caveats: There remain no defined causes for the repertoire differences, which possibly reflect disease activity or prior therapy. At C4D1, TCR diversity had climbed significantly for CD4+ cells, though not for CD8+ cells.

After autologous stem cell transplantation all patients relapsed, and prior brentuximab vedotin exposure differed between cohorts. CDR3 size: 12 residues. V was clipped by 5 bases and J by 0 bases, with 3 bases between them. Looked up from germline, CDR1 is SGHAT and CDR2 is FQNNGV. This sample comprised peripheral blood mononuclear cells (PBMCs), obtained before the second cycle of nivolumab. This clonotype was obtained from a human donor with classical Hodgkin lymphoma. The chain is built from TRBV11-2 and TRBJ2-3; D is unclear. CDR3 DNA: TGTGCCAGCAGCCCGAGCACAGATACGCAGTATTTT. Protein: CASSPSTDTQYF.